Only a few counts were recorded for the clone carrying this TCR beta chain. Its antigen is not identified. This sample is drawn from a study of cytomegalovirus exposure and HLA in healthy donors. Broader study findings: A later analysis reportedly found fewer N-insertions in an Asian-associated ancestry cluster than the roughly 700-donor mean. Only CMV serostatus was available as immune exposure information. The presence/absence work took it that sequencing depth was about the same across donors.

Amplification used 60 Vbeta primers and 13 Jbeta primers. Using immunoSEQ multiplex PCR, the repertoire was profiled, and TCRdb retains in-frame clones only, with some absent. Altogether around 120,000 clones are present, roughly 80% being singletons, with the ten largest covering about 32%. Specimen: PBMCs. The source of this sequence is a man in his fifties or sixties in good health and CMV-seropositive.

The CDR3 loop is CASSGRTASSYEQYF. CDR3 in DNA: TGTGCCAGCAGCGGGAGGACCGCCAGCTCCTACGAGCAGTACTTC. The J gene is TRBJ2-7, the V gene TRBV7-8, with D possibly matching TRBD2 (6 bases). V was cut by 5 bases and J by 0 bases, with 14 bases left in between. Germline lookup yields CDR1 SGHVS and CDR2 FQNEAQ. This CDR3 comprises 15 residues.